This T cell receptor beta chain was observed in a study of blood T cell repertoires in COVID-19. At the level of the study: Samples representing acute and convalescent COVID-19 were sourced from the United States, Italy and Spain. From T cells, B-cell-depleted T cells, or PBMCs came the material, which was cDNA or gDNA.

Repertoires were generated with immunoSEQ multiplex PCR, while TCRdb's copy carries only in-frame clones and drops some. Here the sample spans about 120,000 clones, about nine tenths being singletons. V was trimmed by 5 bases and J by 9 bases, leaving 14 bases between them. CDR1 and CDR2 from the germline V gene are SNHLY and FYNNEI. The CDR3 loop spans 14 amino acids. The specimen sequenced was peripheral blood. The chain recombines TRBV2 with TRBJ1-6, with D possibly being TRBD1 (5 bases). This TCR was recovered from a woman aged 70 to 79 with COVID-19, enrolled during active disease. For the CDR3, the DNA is TGTGCCAGCAGTAGTCCAGGGAATACTTCACCCCTCCACTTT. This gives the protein CASSSPGNTSPLHF.